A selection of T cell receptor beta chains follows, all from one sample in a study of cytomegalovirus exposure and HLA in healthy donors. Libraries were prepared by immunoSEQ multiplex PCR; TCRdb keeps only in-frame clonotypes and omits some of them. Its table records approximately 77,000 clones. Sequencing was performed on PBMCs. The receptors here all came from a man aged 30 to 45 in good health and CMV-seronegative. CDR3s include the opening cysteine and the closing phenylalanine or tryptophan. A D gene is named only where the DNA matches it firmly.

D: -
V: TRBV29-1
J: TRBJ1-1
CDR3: CSCGWGVNTEAFF
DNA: TGCAGCTGTGGTTGGGGGGTGAACACTGAAGCTTTCTTT

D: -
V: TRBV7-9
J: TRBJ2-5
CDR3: CASSPHGTLKETQYF
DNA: TGTGCCAGCAGCCCGCACGGGACACTAAAAGAGACCCAGTACTTC

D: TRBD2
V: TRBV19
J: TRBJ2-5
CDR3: CASSISGSGETQYF
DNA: TGTGCCAGTAGTATTAGCGGGAGCGGGGAGACCCAGTACTTC

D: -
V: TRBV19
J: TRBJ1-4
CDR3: CASRRGATNEKLFF
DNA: TGTGCCAGTAGAAGAGGAGCAACTAATGAAAAACTGTTTTTT

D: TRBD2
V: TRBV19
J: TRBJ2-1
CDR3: CASTKRGLDEQFF
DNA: TGTGCCAGTACTAAGCGGGGCCTAGATGAGCAGTTCTTC

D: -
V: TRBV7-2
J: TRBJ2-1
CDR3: CASSLQEGLQFF
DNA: TGTGCCAGCAGCTTACAGGAGGGACTCCAGTTCTTC

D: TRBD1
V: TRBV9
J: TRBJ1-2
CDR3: CASSTAQGAGGYTF
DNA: TGTGCCAGCAGCACCGCCCAGGGGGCGGGTGGCTACACCTTC

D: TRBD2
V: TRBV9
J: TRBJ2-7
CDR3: CASSPSPGGAYEQYF
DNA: TGTGCCAGCAGCCCCTCCCCGGGAGGTGCCTACGAGCAGTACTTC

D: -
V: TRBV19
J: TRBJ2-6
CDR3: CASSITPGAGANVLTF
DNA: TGTGCCAGTAGTATTACGCCAGGGGCTGGGGCCAACGTCCTGACTTTC

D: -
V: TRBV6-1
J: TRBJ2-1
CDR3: CASMEGYNEQFF
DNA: TGTGCCAGCATGGAGGGGTACAATGAGCAGTTCTTC

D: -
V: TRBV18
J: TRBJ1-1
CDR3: CASSPPGRFSEAFF
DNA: TGTGCCAGCTCGCCGCCGGGGAGGTTCTCTGAAGCTTTCTTT

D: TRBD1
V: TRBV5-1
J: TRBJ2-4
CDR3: CASSLDRGVDIQYF
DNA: TGCGCCAGCAGCTTGGACAGGGGAGTTGACATTCAGTACTTC

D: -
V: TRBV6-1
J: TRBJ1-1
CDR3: CASSEAGGRTEAFF
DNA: TGTGCCAGCAGTGAAGCGGGGGGGAGGACTGAAGCTTTCTTT

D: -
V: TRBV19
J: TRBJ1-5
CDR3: CASSIGTDYNQPQHF
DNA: TGTGCCAGTAGTATAGGCACGGACTACAATCAGCCCCAGCATTTT

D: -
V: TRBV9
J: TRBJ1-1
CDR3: CASSVVGGNTEAFF
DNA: TGTGCCAGCAGCGTAGTAGGGGGAAACACTGAAGCTTTCTTT

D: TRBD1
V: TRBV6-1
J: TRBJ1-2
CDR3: CASWSSGQGRGYTF
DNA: TGTGCCAGCTGGTCGAGCGGACAGGGGAGAGGCTACACCTTC

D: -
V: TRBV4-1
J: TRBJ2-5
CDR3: CASSQLPGEGVQETQYF
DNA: TGCGCCAGCAGCCAACTTCCAGGGGAGGGAGTCCAAGAGACCCAGTACTTC

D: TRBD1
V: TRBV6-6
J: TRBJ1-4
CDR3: CATRGGSREKLFF
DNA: TGTGCCACCCGAGGGGGCAGTCGTGAAAAACTGTTTTTT

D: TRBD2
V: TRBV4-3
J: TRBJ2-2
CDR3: CASSQAASGDGELFF
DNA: TGCGCCAGCAGCCAAGCGGCTAGCGGAGACGGGGAGCTGTTTTTT

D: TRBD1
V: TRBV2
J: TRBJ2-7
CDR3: CASMRDRTFSYEQYF
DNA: TGTGCCAGCATGAGGGACAGGACCTTCTCCTACGAGCAGTACTTC

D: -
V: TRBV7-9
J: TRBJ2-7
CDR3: CASSFMGRGSYEQYF
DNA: TGTGCCAGCAGCTTTATGGGCCGGGGCTCCTACGAGCAGTACTTC